These 7 T cell receptor beta chains were sequenced from one sample in a study of beta chain features in type 1 diabetes. Since all of the isolated RNA was reverse transcribed, expressed TCRB transcripts were what got sequenced. Assay used: immunoSEQ multiplex PCR; TCRdb lists only in-frame clones, some missing. The top ten clones hold approximately 1.5% of a sample with more than 110,000 clones, less than 9% of them seen once. The sample comprised central memory CD4+ T cells from blood. The receptors shown here come from a woman in her 30s in good health.

The chain couples TRBV7-2 to TRBJ2-1, with 9 bases lining up with TRBD2. The V segment lost 5 bases and the J segment 0 bases; nucleotides outside the gene matches: 5. The CDR3 covers 16 residues. Germline V gives CDR1 SGHTA, CDR2 FQGNSA. The DNA of the CDR3 is TGTGCCAGCAGCGCCGCTAGCGGGGTCTCCTACAATGAGCAGTTCTTC. Translating it yields CASSAASGVSYNEQFF.

The chain employs TRBV6-5 and TRBJ2-1, with 8 bases identical to TRBD2. The V segment lost 4 bases and the J segment 8 bases; nucleotides outside the gene matches: 7. This CDR3 spans 14 amino acids. Germline assignment: CDR1 MNHEY and CDR2 SVGAGI. The CDR3, as DNA: TGTGCCAGCAGTTTGAGACTAGCGAGCCATGAGCAGTTCTTC. It is translated as CASSLRLASHEQFF.

This clone was observed many times. The chain combines TRBV30 with TRBJ2-2; weak D call: TRBD1 (5 bases). Trimming cost V 0 bases and J 9 bases, with 14 bases left between them. Germline loops: CDR1 GTSNPN, CDR2 SVGIG (reference sequence). This CDR3 contains 14 residues. The CDR3 reads CAWSVNRRSRELFF. The CDR3 bases are TGTGCCTGGAGTGTAAACAGGAGATCGAGGGAGCTGTTTTTT.

This clone was recorded a few times. The chain couples TRBV7-2 to TRBJ2-7; D may be TRBD2 (5 bases). This CDR3 comprises 15 residues. V dropped 5 bases and J dropped 2 bases, with 16 bases sitting between them. Germline V lookup: CDR1 SGHTA, CDR2 FQGNSA. The CDR3 nucleotides are TGTGCCAGCAGCCAGGACTCGCAAGTCCCCTACGAGCAGTACTTC. This codes for CASSQDSQVPYEQYF.

This clone has just a few counts. The rearrangement joins TRBV18 to TRBJ1-2; 9 bases are shared with TRBD1. The V gene end was trimmed by 3 bases and the J gene end by 4 bases; junction bases not matched to a gene: 9. CDR1 is KGHSH and CDR2 is LQKENI in the germline V gene. The CDR3 is 16 amino acids. The CDR3 is CASSPIQGQGGYGYTF. CDR3 DNA: TGTGCCAGCTCACCTATTCAGGGACAGGGAGGCTATGGCTACACCTTC.

The chain carries TRBV18 and TRBJ1-5, with 8 bases identical to TRBD1. The germline CDR1 and CDR2 sequences are KGHSH and LQKENI. The CDR3 consists of 13 residues. V was clipped by 4 bases and J by 6 bases; unmatched bases: 2. The CDR3 here is CASSLDRGQPQHF. The DNA for the CDR3 is TGTGCCAGCTCACTCGACAGGGGTCAGCCCCAGCATTTT.

V is TRBV7-3 and J is TRBJ2-1; 7 bases fit TRBD1. Losses at the gene ends were 6 bases for V and 5 bases for J; bases not matched to a gene: 10. The CDR3 extends over 15 amino acids. Germline-derived CDR1 and CDR2 are SGHTA and FQGTGA. CDR3 protein: CASSTRGSKNNEQFF. The CDR3 nucleotides are TGTGCCAGCAGTACCAGGGGGTCTAAAAACAATGAGCAGTTCTTC. Based on the CDR3 plus reference TRBV7-3 and TRBJ2-1, the full variable domain is GAGVSQTPSNKVTEKGKYVELRCDPISGHTALYWYRQSLGQGPEFLIYFQGTGAADDSGLPNDRFFAVRPEGSVSTLKIQRTERGDSAVYLCASSTRGSKNNEQFFGPGTRLTVL.